Listed here are 17 T cell receptor beta chains from one sample, sequenced in a study of T cells in Graves' hyperthyroidism and ophthalmopathy. Authors of the study amplified TCR beta CDR3 regions from RNA transcripts. Using the HTBI primer set, a first-round RT-PCR was run on the TCR CDR3. One entry per CDR3 protein, called by TCRdb with MiXCR from the multiplex PCR reads. The sample has about 500,000 distinct CDR3 sequences, approximately 15% seen once. Material for sequencing was blood. The receptors originated from a woman in her late teens or twenties with Graves' hyperthyroidism.

As to this clonotype: A junction boundary mismatches the germline segment, possibly from a read error. The gene calls are TRBV7-2 and TRBJ2-7; unclear D gene. CDR1 and CDR2 (germline): SGHTA, FQGNSA. The CDR3 length is 14 residues. CDR3 DNA: TGTGCCAGCAGCCTAGGTTCTACGGACGGTGAGCGGTACTTC. It specifies CASSLGSTDGERYF.

A note on this clonotype: Compared with germline, one end of the junction differs, possibly owing to a read error. The chain uses TRBV5-1 and TRBJ2-1, with 12 bases that match TRBD2. CDR1 is SGHRS, CDR2 YFSETQ, per germline. The CDR3 length is 14 residues. The CDR3 reads CASSGTSGYNEQLF. The DNA of the CDR3 is TGCGCCAGCAGCGGGACTAGCGGGTACAATGAGCAGCTCTTC.

The chain recombines TRBV19 with TRBJ2-3, with 14 bases fitting TRBD2. CDR1 and CDR2 (germline): LNHDA, SQIVND (reference sequence). The junction had 9 bases not matched to a gene; V was cut back by 4 bases and J by 3 bases. CDR3 size: 18 residues. CDR3 sequence: CASSNPRLAGGPTDTQYF. CDR3 DNA sequence: TGTGCCAGTAGTAACCCTCGACTAGCGGGAGGGCCGACAGATACGCAGTATTTT.

This clonotype has more than one count but fewer than ten. The chain recombines TRBV20-1 with TRBJ1-3; D not certain. The ends were cut back, 4 bases at V and 2 bases at J, with 15 bases in the middle. CDR1 and CDR2 (germline): DFQATT, SNEGSKA (reference sequence). This CDR3 region has 15 residues. The chain's CDR3 is CSAIPATEAGNTIYF. The CDR3 DNA reads TGCAGTGCTATCCCCGCGACCGAGGCTGGAAACACCATATATTTT.

V is TRBV24-1 and J is TRBJ2-1, with TRBD1 matching 10 bases. The CDR3 sequence is 15 residues long. Germline V gene data show CDR1 as KGHDR and CDR2 as SFDVKD. The trim removed 2 bases at V and 8 bases at J, leaving 5 bases unmatched. CDR3 nucleotides: TGTGCCACCAGTGATTGGGACAGGGGAAGATATGAGCAGTTCTTC. It translates to CATSDWDRGRYEQFF.

The chain carries TRBV13 and TRBJ1-6; TRBD1 might be the D (6 bases). Germline lookup yields CDR1 PRHDT and CDR2 FYEKMQ (reference sequence). This CDR3 has 15 residues. Deletions cut 3 bases from V and 7 bases from J, with 13 bases between. CDR3 nucleotide sequence: TGTGCCAGCAGCTTGGTCCAGGGGCGGAATTCACCCCTCCACTTT. Protein product: CASSLVQGRNSPLHF.

This clonotype was observed a handful of times. The J gene is TRBJ2-7, the V gene TRBV5-1; D might be TRBD2 (7 bases). The CDR3 runs to 18 residues. V was clipped by 0 bases and J by 3 bases, with 22 bases between them. Germline V CDR1 and CDR2: SGHRS, YFSETQ. The CDR3 DNA reads TGCGCCAGCAGCTTGGCCGTTATCGGGCGGGGGCTCTACTACGAGCAGTACTTC. Translating gives CASSLAVIGRGLYYEQYF. The variable domain in full, with the rest retrieved from reference TRBV5-1 and TRBJ2-7, is KAGVTQTPRYLIKTRGQQVTLSCSPISGHRSVSWYQQTPGQGLQFLFEYFSETQRNKGNFPGRFSGRQFSNSRSEMNVSTLELGDSALYLCASSLAVIGRGLYYEQYFGPGTRLTVT.

The V call is TRBV15, the J call TRBJ1-1; D is unclear. V lost 6 bases and J 0 bases, leaving 8 bases between the germline ends. Germline lookup yields CDR1 LNHNV and CDR2 YYDKDF (reference sequence). The CDR3 spans 13 residues. This CDR3 is CATSSLLNTEAFF. CDR3 coding DNA: TGTGCCACCAGTTCCCTACTGAACACTGAAGCTTTCTTT.

CDR3 region: CAWRDRVSETQYF. The DNA for the CDR3 is TGTGCCTGGAGGGACAGGGTATCCGAGACCCAGTACTTC. The V gene is TRBV30, the J gene TRBJ2-5; 8 bases are shared with TRBD1. With 3 bases clipped from V and 5 bases from J, the junction kept 5 bases outside the gene matches. Germline V CDR1 and CDR2: GTSNPN, SVGIG (reference sequence). The CDR3 sequence is 13 residues long.

This chain joins TRBV29-1 and TRBJ2-1; TRBD1 might be the D (6 bases). The CDR3 runs to 13 residues. The germline V gene encodes CDR1 SQVTM and CDR2 ANQGSEA. With 1 base removed from V and 12 bases from J, the gap between germline ends came to 16 bases. The CDR3 here is CSVEGQQGLGQFF. The CDR3 DNA reads as TGCAGCGTTGAAGGGCAACAGGGTCTAGGGCAGTTCTTC.

This clonotype was counted a few times. The V and J genes are TRBV15 and TRBJ2-6, with no clear D. CDR3 length equals 17 residues. Germline V gene data show CDR1 as LNHNV and CDR2 as YYDKDF (reference sequence). Trimming took 0 bases from V and 0 from J, leaving 9 bases between them. CDR3: CATSRDLGFSGANVLTF. CDR3 DNA sequence: TGTGCCACCAGCAGAGATCTGGGATTCTCTGGGGCCAACGTCCTGACTTTC.

This clonotype was counted only a few times. This chain links TRBV12-3 or TRBV12-4 with TRBJ2-7; D possibly corresponds to TRBD1 (5 bases). This CDR3 region has 15 residues. V was shortened by 0 bases and J by 8 bases, with 17 bases between the two germline ends. As DNA, the CDR3 is TGTGCCAGCAGTTTAGCGAGTGGGGCCCTGCTGAAGCAGTACTTC. Translated: CASSLASGALLKQYF.

This clonotype was found many times. The chain carries TRBV7-8 and TRBJ1-5, with TRBD1 matching 11 bases. Germline V lookup: CDR1 SGHVS, CDR2 FQNEAQ. The CDR3 consists of 15 residues. J gave up 3 bases and V 5 bases, and 3 bases lay outside the gene matches. The CDR3 spells CASSKDRGHNQPQHF. The CDR3 bases are TGTGCCAGCAGCAAGGACAGGGGGCACAATCAGCCCCAGCATTTT.

This clonotype was observed a few times. V is TRBV5-1 and J is TRBJ2-7; weak D call: TRBD2 (6 bases). V was clipped by 0 bases and J by 3 bases, with 16 bases between them. This CDR3 has 16 amino acids. The germline gives CDR1 SGHRS, CDR2 YFSETQ. CDR3 sequence: CASSLAGGTRYYEQYF. The CDR3 coding sequence is TGCGCCAGCAGCTTGGCCGGGGGAACCAGGTACTACGAGCAGTACTTC.

This clonotype was counted ten times or more. This rearrangement joins TRBV28 to TRBJ2-3; 7 bases match TRBD1. Per germline, CDR1 MDHEN and CDR2 SYDVKM. The trim removed 7 bases at V and 2 bases at J, leaving 12 bases unmatched. This CDR3 has 16 amino acids. In nucleotides, the CDR3 is TGTGCCAGCACACCCTGGACAGGAGACTCCACAGATACGCAGTATTTT. The encoded protein is CASTPWTGDSTDTQYF.

V usage is TRBV5-1 and J usage is TRBJ1-2, with TRBD1 identical over 9 bases. Trimming removed 4 bases from V and 8 bases from J; junction bases left unmatched: 15. Per the germline V gene, CDR1 is SGHRS and CDR2 is YFSETQ. CDR3 length equals 16 residues. In DNA, the CDR3 is TGCGCCAGCAGCCCGACCCTAACTGGACAGGGGACCGGCTACACCTTC. This translates into CASSPTLTGQGTGYTF.

This clonotype was observed a handful of times. V usage is TRBV4-1 and J usage is TRBJ2-1; 7 bases fit TRBD2. J was trimmed by 0 bases and V by 6 bases; bases with no gene match: 5. Germline CDR1 reads MGHRA; CDR2 reads YSYEKL. The CDR3 loop spans 15 amino acids. For the CDR3, the DNA is TGCGCCAGCAGGGGAGGGGACGACTCCTACAATGAGCAGTTCTTC. Encoded protein: CASRGGDDSYNEQFF.